These 2 T cell receptor beta chains originate from one sample sequenced in a study of T cells in Graves' hyperthyroidism and ophthalmopathy. There were TCR beta CDR3 regions amplified from RNA transcripts. With the HTBI primer set, the TCR CDR3 went through a first round of RT-PCR. Each CDR3 protein gets one entry after TCRdb re-called the multiplex PCR reads with MiXCR. The sample includes under 400,000 distinct CDR3 sequences, about a sixth of them seen just once. What was sequenced was blood. These receptors originate from a young woman with Graves' hyperthyroidism that later progressed to Graves' ophthalmopathy.

This clonotype was seen ten or more times. The chain has TRBV11-3 and TRBJ2-1; possible D gene TRBD2, 6 bases. The CDR3 totals 15 residues. The V gene lost 5 bases and the J gene lost 6 bases, with 17 bases spanning the gap. Germline V gene lookup returns CDR1 SGHNT and CDR2 YENEEA. CDR3 bases: TGTGCCAGCAGCGAGAGTGGAGGGCCGGCCAATGAGCAGTTCTTC. Protein: CASSESGGPANEQFF.

Many counts were recorded for this clonotype. The chain is built from TRBV3-1 and TRBJ1-1; TRBD1 agrees at 11 bases. CDR3 length: 16 residues. Germline-derived CDR1 and CDR2 are LGHDT and YNNKEL (reference sequence). The V segment lost 4 bases and the J segment 0 bases; nucleotides outside the gene matches: 4. In nucleotides, the CDR3 is TGTGCCAGCAGCCCGGACAGGGGGCGCCTGAACACTGAAGCTTTCTTT. This gives the protein CASSPDRGRLNTEAFF. Variable domain in full (rest from reference TRBV3-1 and TRBJ1-1): DTAVSQTPKYLVTQMGNDKSIKCEQNLGHDTMYWYKQDSKKFLKIMFSYNNKELIINETVPNRFSPKSPDKAHLNLHINSLELGDSAVYFCASSPDRGRLNTEAFFGQGTRLTVV.